The TCR beta chain under discussion was sequenced for a study of metastatic and nonmetastatic thyroid tumors. Turning to the study itself: Peripheral blood and tumor or nodule samples from malignant and benign thyroid patients were compared. Findings and limits, study-wide: When malignant thyroid tumors were compared with benign nodules, TCR beta diversity was reportedly significantly higher in the malignant tumors. This held in both blood and tumor samples.

Until they underwent thyroid surgery, no patient had received any treatment. With MiXCR, TCRdb reprocessed the PCR reads. The sample has approximately 32,000 clones; 33% are singletons. Trimming cost V 5 bases and J 8 bases, with 12 bases left between them. CDR3 length equals 12 residues. CDR1 is SGHVS and CDR2 is FQNEAQ in the germline V gene. Comment on this clone: Antigen: not known.

This sequence joins TRBV7-8 and TRBJ1-2; no firm D call. This TCR was sampled from a female donor with papillary thyroid cancer or a benign thyroid nodule (not recorded which). Some clones in this sample may be carry-over from other donors' samples. Sample: tumor tissue. The DNA for the CDR3 is TGTGCCAGCAGCCCTTACGAGAAGGGCTACACCTTC. Translation gives CASSPYEKGYTF.